The 16 T cell receptor beta chains given below trace back to one sample, sequenced in a study of blood T cell repertoires in COVID-19. Using immunoSEQ multiplex PCR, the repertoire was profiled, and TCRdb retains in-frame clones only, with some absent. The top ten hold around 8% of the sample, which has 120,000 to 150,000 clones, around 85% seen once. The specimen was peripheral blood. The source is an older woman with COVID-19, enrolled during active disease.

The chain recombines TRBV5-6 with TRBJ2-7, with 9 bases lining up with TRBD1. The CDR3 is 13 amino acids. V dropped 3 bases and J dropped 3; count of bases not matched to a gene: 1. Germline V gives CDR1 SGHDT, CDR2 YYEEEE. CDR3 loop: CASSWGQGYEQYF. The CDR3 bases are TGTGCCAGCAGCTGGGGACAGGGCTACGAGCAGTACTTC.

The chain carries TRBV6-5 and TRBJ2-4, with 10 nucleotides matching TRBD1. The CDR3 is 16 amino acids. In germline, CDR1 is MNHEY, CDR2 SVGAGI. V dropped 2 bases and J dropped 5; count of bases not matched to a gene: 6. The CDR3 protein is CASSYNPGQGQNIQYF. In DNA, the CDR3 is TGTGCCAGCAGTTACAATCCGGGACAGGGGCAAAACATTCAGTACTTC.

CDR3 region: CASSLSQGTFYGYTF. DNA of the CDR3: TGCGCCAGCAGCTTGTCCCAGGGAACATTCTATGGCTACACCTTC. The genes are TRBV5-1 and TRBJ1-2, with D perhaps TRBD1 (5 bases). Germline V gene sequence: CDR1 SGHRS, CDR2 YFSETQ. The V end lost 1 base, the J end lost 4 bases, and 14 bases lay between the germline ends. This CDR3 region has 15 residues.

The V call is TRBV27, the J call TRBJ1-1; 7 nucleotides align to TRBD1. The CDR3 consists of 16 residues. Trimming removed 5 bases from V and 0 bases from J; junction bases left unmatched: 9. The germline V gene has CDR1 MNHEY and CDR2 SMNVEV (reference sequence). This CDR3 reads CASSTGAVHMNTEAFF. CDR3 DNA sequence: TGTGCCAGCAGTACAGGGGCCGTTCACATGAACACTGAAGCTTTCTTT.

The V gene is TRBV5-1, the J gene TRBJ2-1, with 8 bases that match TRBD1. Germline trimming cut 5 bases from V and 4 bases from J; bases unmatched to any gene: 14. CDR1 SGHRS and CDR2 YFSETQ come from the germline V gene. CDR3 length: 17 amino acids. CDR3 sequence reads: CASRRETGAGTYNEQFF. DNA for the CDR3: TGCGCCAGCAGAAGAGAGACAGGGGCAGGGACTTACAATGAGCAGTTCTTC. Full variable domain (remainder filled in from reference TRBV5-1 and TRBJ2-1): KAGVTQTPRYLIKTRGQQVTLSCSPISGHRSVSWYQQTPGQGLQFLFEYFSETQRNKGNFPGRFSGRQFSNSRSEMNVSTLELGDSALYLCASRRETGAGTYNEQFFGPGTRLTVL.

The V and J genes are TRBV27 and TRBJ1-4, with 10 bases matching TRBD1. V lost 2 bases to trimming and J lost 8 bases; unmatched junction nucleotides: 14. CDR3 length: 18 amino acids. Germline V CDR1 and CDR2: MNHEY, SMNVEV (reference sequence). The CDR3 sequence is CASSLADRGQIRKEKLFF. The CDR3 DNA reads as TGTGCCAGCAGTTTAGCCGACAGGGGGCAAATACGGAAGGAAAAACTGTTTTTT.

V usage is TRBV7-2 and J usage is TRBJ1-1, with 7 bases aligning to TRBD1. The CDR3 covers 14 residues. Germline CDR1 reads SGHTA; CDR2 reads FQGNSA. Trimming took 3 bases from V and 1 from J; bases not matched to a gene: 2. CDR3 nucleotides: TGTGCCAGCAGCTTGGACAGGCGGAACACTGAAGCTTTCTTT. Its translation: CASSLDRRNTEAFF. Drawing the rest from reference TRBV7-2 and TRBJ1-1, the complete variable domain is GAGVSQSPSNKVTEKGKDVELRCDPISGHTALYWYRQSLGQGLEFLIYFQGNSAPDKSGLPSDRFSAERTGGSVSTLTIQRTQQEDSAVYLCASSLDRRNTEAFFGQGTRLTVV.

This clone was observed a single time. The rearrangement uses TRBV30 and TRBJ1-1; TRBD1 agrees at 9 bases. From germline, CDR1 is GTSNPN and CDR2 SVGIG (reference sequence). There are 19 residues in the CDR3. The junction had 16 bases not matched to a gene; V was cut back by 2 bases and J by 0 bases. The CDR3 nucleotides read TGTGCCTGGAGTCCCATCGGGACCGGGACAGGGTCGGTGAACACTGAAGCTTTCTTT. Its translation is CAWSPIGTGTGSVNTEAFF.

J is TRBJ1-1 and V is TRBV2, with 9 nucleotides matching TRBD1. CDR3 length equals 15 residues. The V gene's germline CDR1 is SNHLY and CDR2 FYNNEI. V gave up 6 bases and J gave up 2 bases; unmatched junction bases: 7. The DNA of the CDR3 is TGTGCCAGCAGCCTACAGGGGGCTCTAAACACTGAAGCTTTCTTT. Protein product: CASSLQGALNTEAFF.

The chain uses TRBV5-1 and TRBJ2-3; D is perhaps TRBD1 (6 bases). The CDR3 extends over 17 amino acids. The V and J ends lost 0 bases and 3 bases respectively, with 17 bases between them. Germline V lookup: CDR1 SGHRS, CDR2 YFSETQ. In DNA, the CDR3 is TGCGCCAGCAGCTTGGACTTCCAACAGGGTGGGACAGATACGCAGTATTTT. Amino acids: CASSLDFQQGGTDTQYF.

The chain employs TRBV6-5 and TRBJ1-2, with TRBD1 matching 7 bases. The CDR3 has 15 residues. J gave up 1 base and V 5 bases, and 7 bases lay outside the gene matches. Per the germline V gene, CDR1 is MNHEY and CDR2 is SVGAGI. Here the CDR3 reads CASSTPAGGNYGYTF. CDR3 bases: TGTGCCAGCAGTACCCCGGCAGGGGGTAACTATGGCTACACCTTC.

The genes are TRBV5-1 and TRBJ1-2, with 12 bases lining up with TRBD1. CDR3 size: 17 residues. V was clipped by 0 bases and J by 4 bases; unmatched bases: 7. The germline CDR1 and CDR2 sequences are SGHRS and YFSETQ. This chain's CDR3 is CASSLAGQGALFYGYTF. CDR3 DNA sequence: TGCGCCAGCAGCTTGGCGGGACAGGGGGCGTTATTCTATGGCTACACCTTC. The variable domain in full, completed from reference TRBV5-1 and TRBJ1-2, reads KAGVTQTPRYLIKTRGQQVTLSCSPISGHRSVSWYQQTPGQGLQFLFEYFSETQRNKGNFPGRFSGRQFSNSRSEMNVSTLELGDSALYLCASSLAGQGALFYGYTFGSGTRLTVV.

The chain is built from TRBV13 and TRBJ1-3; 7 bases line up with TRBD1. Germline CDR1 reads PRHDT; CDR2 reads FYEKMQ (reference sequence). The CDR3 covers 17 residues. V lost 4 bases to trimming and J lost 7 bases; unmatched junction nucleotides: 16. CDR3 residues: CASSSTPTGDFGNTIYF. CDR3 in DNA: TGTGCCAGCAGCTCTACCCCTACAGGGGACTTCGGGAACACCATATATTTT.

The DNA for the CDR3 is TGTGCCAGCAGCTCGGGACTAGCGGGGGGGAGTCAGTACTTC. This sequence encodes CASSSGLAGGSQYF. V gene TRBV11-2 combines with J gene TRBJ2-7, with 16 bases fitting TRBD2. The CDR3 runs to 14 residues. Germline values: CDR1 SGHAT, CDR2 FQNNGV. Trimming cost V 4 bases and J 10 bases; bases outside gene matches: 4.

V usage is TRBV5-6 and J usage is TRBJ2-2; 7 bases are a match to TRBD1. The V and J ends lost 7 bases and 4 bases, in that order; junction bases with no gene match: 10. The CDR3 has 15 amino acids. Germline loops: CDR1 SGHDT, CDR2 YYEEEE. The chain's CDR3 is CASCSYRGVTGELFF. The DNA of the CDR3 is TGTGCCAGCTGCTCCTACAGGGGTGTCACCGGGGAGCTGTTTTTT.

The CDR3 coding sequence is TGTGCCAGCAGCCCACCCCTTGGGGGGTCCAATGAGCAGTTCTTC. It is translated as CASSPPLGGSNEQFF. The genes are TRBV14 and TRBJ2-1; possibly TRBD2 for D (6 bases). The V end lost 4 bases, the J end lost 6 bases, and 16 bases lay between the germline ends. This CDR3 comprises 15 residues. Germline CDR1 and CDR2: SGHDN and FVKESK.